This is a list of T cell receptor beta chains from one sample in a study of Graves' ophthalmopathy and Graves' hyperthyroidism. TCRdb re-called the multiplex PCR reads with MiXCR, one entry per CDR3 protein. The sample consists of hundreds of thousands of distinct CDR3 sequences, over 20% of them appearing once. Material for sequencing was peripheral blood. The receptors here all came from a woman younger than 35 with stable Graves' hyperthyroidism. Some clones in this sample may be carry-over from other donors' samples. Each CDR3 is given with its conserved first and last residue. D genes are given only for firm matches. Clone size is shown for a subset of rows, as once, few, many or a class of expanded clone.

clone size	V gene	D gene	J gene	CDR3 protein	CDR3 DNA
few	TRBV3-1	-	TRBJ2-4	CASSQDLVIQYF	TGTGCCAGCAGCCAAGACCTCGTCATTCAGTACTTC
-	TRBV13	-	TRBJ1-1	CASSSRSLNTEAFF	TGTGCCAGCAGCTCCCGGAGTCTTAACACTGAAGCTTTCTTT
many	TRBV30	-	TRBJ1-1	CAWSVTGGTEAFF	TGTGCCTGGAGTGTAACGGGAGGCACTGAAGCTTTCTTT
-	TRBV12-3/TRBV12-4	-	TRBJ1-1	CASGRGGNTEAFF	TGTGCCAGCGGTCGGGGGGGGAACACTGAAGCTTTCTTT
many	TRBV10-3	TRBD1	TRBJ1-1	CAISWEGADEAFF	TGTGCCATCAGTTGGGAGGGGGCGGATGAAGCTTTCTTT
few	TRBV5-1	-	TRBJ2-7	CASSLAGTVSYEQYF	TGCGCCAGCAGCTTGGCCGGGACGGTCTCCTACGAGCAGTACTTC
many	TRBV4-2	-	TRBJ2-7	CASSQESGVTYEQYF	TGTGCCAGCAGCCAAGAATCAGGAGTCACCTACGAGCAGTACTTC
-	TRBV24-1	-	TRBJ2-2	CATSDSRDTGELFF	TGTGCCACCAGTGATAGCAGGGACACCGGGGAGCTGTTTTTT
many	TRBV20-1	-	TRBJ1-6	CSAIQSSYNSPLHF	TGCAGTGCCATCCAGAGCTCCTATAATTCACCCCTCCACTTT
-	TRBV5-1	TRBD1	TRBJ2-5	CASSLEGTGEETQYF	TGCGCCAGCAGCTTGGAAGGGACAGGGGAAGAGACCCAGTACTTC
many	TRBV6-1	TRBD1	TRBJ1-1	CASSATDRGSTKAFF	TGTGCCAGCAGTGCCACGGACAGGGGCAGCACTAAAGCTTTCTTT
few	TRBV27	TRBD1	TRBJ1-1	CASTGRGGLDTEAFF	TGTGCCAGCACCGGGAGAGGGGGCCTTGACACTGAAGCTTTCTTT
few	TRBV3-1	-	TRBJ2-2	CVSSQVGSGELFF	TGTGTCAGCAGCCAAGTGGGATCCGGGGAGCTGTTTTTT
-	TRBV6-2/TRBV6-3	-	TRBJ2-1	CASRPSRGQSSYNEQFF	TGTGCCAGCAGACCCTCGCGGGGGCAAAGCTCCTACAATGAGCAGTTCTTC
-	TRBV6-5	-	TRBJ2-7	CASSYLVGYEQCF	TGTGCCAGCAGTTACCTGGTGGGGTACGAGCAGTGCTTC
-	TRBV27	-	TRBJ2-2	CASSLSQGPTGELFF	TGTGCCAGCAGTTTATCGCAGGGCCCCACCGGGGAGCTGTTTTTT
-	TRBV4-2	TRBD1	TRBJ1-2	CASSARTGDSYGYTF	TGTGCCAGCAGCGCCCGAACAGGGGACTCTTATGGCTACACCTTC
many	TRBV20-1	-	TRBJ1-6	CSAREEGLALHF	TGCAGTGCTAGAGAGGAGGGCTTGGCCCTCCACTTT
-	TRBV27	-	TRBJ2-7	CASSLEGGWGGEQYF	TGTGCCAGCAGTTTAGAGGGGGGCTGGGGGGGCGAGCAGTACTTC
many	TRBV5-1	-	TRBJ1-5	CASSPDGDQGRPQHF	TGCGCCAGCAGCCCAGATGGGGACCAGGGGAGGCCCCAGCATTTT
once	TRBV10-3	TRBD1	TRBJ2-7	CAISDRRDRGGEQYF	TGTGCCATCAGTGACCGCCGGGACAGGGGTGGCGAGCAGTACTTC
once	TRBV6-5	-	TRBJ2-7	CASSYSRQPSEQYF	TGTGCCAGCAGTTACTCCCGGCAGCCCTCGGAACAGTACTTC
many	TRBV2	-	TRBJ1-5	CASSTTNQPQHF	TGTGCCAGCAGCACAACGAATCAGCCCCAGCATTTT
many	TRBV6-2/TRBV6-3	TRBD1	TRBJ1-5	CASSYYGQANQPQHF	TGTGCCAGCAGTTACTACGGACAGGCCAATCAGCCCCAGCATTTT
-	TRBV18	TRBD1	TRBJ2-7	CASSPMAGTGGNEQYF	TGTGCCAGCTCACCAATGGCCGGGACAGGGGGCAACGAGCAGTACTTC
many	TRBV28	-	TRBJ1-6	CASGALSPLHF	TGTGCCAGCGGAGCCTTGTCACCCCTCCACTTT
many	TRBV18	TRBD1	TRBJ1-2	CASSPDRGSGYTF	TGTGCCAGCTCACCGGACAGGGGAAGTGGCTACACCTTC
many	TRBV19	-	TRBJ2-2	CASSFPIDGTGELFF	TGTGCCAGTAGTTTTCCCATCGACGGTACCGGGGAGCTGTTTTTT
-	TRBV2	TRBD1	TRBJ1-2	CASRAGTGFYGYTF	TGTGCCAGCAGAGCCGGGACAGGATTCTATGGCTACACCTTC
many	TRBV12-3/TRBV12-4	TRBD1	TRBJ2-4	CASSLPGQGYIQYF	TGTGCCAGCAGCCTACCGGGACAGGGGTACATTCAGTACTTC
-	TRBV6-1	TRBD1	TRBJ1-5	CASSMVGQGNQPQHF	TGTGCCAGCAGCATGGTGGGACAGGGCAATCAGCCCCAGCATTTT
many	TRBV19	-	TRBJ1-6	CASSVTASSYNSPLHF	TGTGCCAGTAGTGTGACGGCGAGCTCCTATAATTCACCCCTCCACTTT
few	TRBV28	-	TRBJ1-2	CASRPPGARAYGYTF	TGTGCCAGCAGGCCCCCGGGGGCGCGGGCCTATGGCTACACCTTC